A single sample is the source of the 27 T cell receptor beta chains below, sequenced in a study of memory CD4+ T cells and cytomegalovirus serostatus. The sort gate was single viable CD3+CD4+CD8-CD45RO+ cells for memory CD4+ T cells. The data were produced by immunoSEQ multiplex PCR, yet TCRdb's version contains in-frame clones alone and is incomplete. The sample records 40,000 to 50,000 clones, roughly four fifths being singletons. The specimen was memory CD4+ T cells from blood. These receptors were collected from an adult in good health and CMV-seropositive.

Remarks on this clone: At the DNA level, this CDR3 is encoded by other sequences in the same sample as well. The chain combines TRBV4-3 with TRBJ1-2; TRBD1 matches at 7 bases. The CDR3 is 14 residues long. CDR1 LGHNA and CDR2 YSLEER come from the germline V gene. Unmatched junction bases numbered 7, after V lost 1 base and J lost 8 bases. The CDR3 is CASSQGNRGYGYTF. The CDR3 nucleotides are TGCGCCAGCAGCCAAGGTAACAGGGGATACGGCTACACCTTC.

This chain connects TRBV11-2 to TRBJ1-1; D gene ambiguous. V lost 4 bases, J lost 10 bases, and 16 bases lay in between. CDR1 is SGHAT and CDR2 is FQNNGV in the germline V gene. The length of the CDR3 is 13 residues. CDR3 loop: CASSSQNRKLAFF. For the CDR3, the DNA is TGTGCCAGCAGCTCACAAAATCGGAAATTAGCTTTCTTT.

V gene TRBV6-6 combines with J gene TRBJ1-1; D ambiguous. The V gene lost 0 bases and the J gene lost 3 bases, with 11 bases spanning the gap. From germline, CDR1 is MNHNY and CDR2 SVGAGI (reference sequence). This CDR3 has 15 amino acids. The CDR3 bases are TGTGCCAGCAGTTACTCGATATTTAGGGACACTGAAGCTTTCTTT. Translation gives CASSYSIFRDTEAFF.

The rearrangement links TRBV5-1 to TRBJ2-7; 7 bases fit TRBD1. The CDR3 consists of 15 residues. J lost 5 bases, V lost 2 bases, and 10 bases had no gene match. Germline V gene sequence: CDR1 SGHRS, CDR2 YFSETQ. The CDR3 reads CASSFAPGTEDEQYF. The CDR3 DNA follows: TGCGCCAGCAGCTTCGCACCCGGGACAGAAGACGAGCAGTACTTC.

The V and J genes are TRBV19 and TRBJ1-5; 8 nucleotides agree with TRBD1. The CDR3 totals 15 residues. Trimming at V came to 7 bases and at J to 5 bases, leaving 10 bases not matched to a gene. Looked up from germline, CDR1 is LNHDA and CDR2 is SQIVND (reference sequence). The CDR3: CASTLDREVYQPQHF. The CDR3 DNA reads as TGTGCCAGTACTTTGGACAGGGAGGTCTATCAGCCCCAGCATTTT.

The chain couples TRBV9 to TRBJ2-3; 8 positions agree with TRBD1. The trim removed 4 bases at V and 2 bases at J, leaving 9 bases unmatched. The CDR3 is made up of 16 amino acids. Looked up from germline, CDR1 is SGDLS and CDR2 is YYNGEE. Here the CDR3 DNA reads TGTGCCAGCAGCTTCCGACAGGGGATATTCACAGATACGCAGTATTTT. It specifies CASSFRQGIFTDTQYF.

V is TRBV2 and J is TRBJ1-5; D is unresolved. The CDR3 totals 13 residues. V lost 3 bases and J 4 bases, leaving 7 bases between the germline ends. The germline CDR1 and CDR2 sequences are SNHLY and FYNNEI. The CDR3 nucleotides read TGTGCCAGCAGTGATGAAGGGAATCAGCCCCAGCATTTT. It translates to CASSDEGNQPQHF.

This chain uses TRBV9 with TRBJ2-5; TRBD2 agrees at 7 bases. Germline loops: CDR1 SGDLS, CDR2 YYNGEE. The CDR3 is made up of 15 amino acids. Germline trimming cut 3 bases from V and 2 bases from J; bases unmatched to any gene: 7. Here the CDR3 DNA reads TGTGCCAGCAGCGAGGGACTATCCCAACAAGAGACCCAGTACTTC. It translates to CASSEGLSQQETQYF.

The rearrangement links TRBV2 to TRBJ2-7; D is possibly TRBD1 or TRBD2 (5 bases each). The germline V gene encodes CDR1 SNHLY and CDR2 FYNNEI. The CDR3 length is 12 residues. V lost 7 bases and J 6 bases, leaving 13 bases between the germline ends. CDR3 protein: CASTVSGGEQYF. In nucleotides, the CDR3 is TGTGCCAGCACCGTTAGTGGGGGCGAGCAGTACTTC.

V gene TRBV28 combines with J gene TRBJ1-2; the D gene is possibly TRBD1 (5 bases). The germline V and J ends were trimmed by 5 bases and 2 bases, with 6 bases remaining between them. CDR1 is MDHEN, CDR2 SYDVKM, per germline. The CDR3 loop spans 12 amino acids. The CDR3, as DNA: TGTGCCAGCAGTGACAGCAACTATGGCTACACCTTC. Translating it yields CASSDSNYGYTF.

The count of this clone is one. The chain is built from TRBV11-1 and TRBJ1-2; D not certain. Trimming cost V 7 bases and J 4 bases, with 10 bases left between them. CDR1 and CDR2 from the germline V gene are SGHAT and FQDESV (reference sequence). There are 12 residues in the CDR3. This CDR3 reads CASTRVGYGYTF. In DNA, the CDR3 is TGTGCCAGCACGAGGGTTGGCTATGGCTACACCTTC. The complete variable domain, with remaining parts taken from reference TRBV11-1 and TRBJ1-2, reads EAEVAQSPRYKITEKSQAVAFWCDPISGHATLYWYRQILGQGPELLVQFQDESVVDDSQLPKDRFSAERLKGVDSTLKIQPAELGDSAMYLCASTRVGYGYTFGSGTRLTVV.

The table lists this clone with a few counts. This chain links TRBV2 with TRBJ2-2; the match to TRBD1 covers 7 bases. Germline-derived CDR1 and CDR2 are SNHLY and FYNNEI. The CDR3 contains 14 residues. The V gene end was trimmed by 5 bases and the J gene end by 2 bases; junction bases not matched to a gene: 2. CDR3 sequence reads: CASSQGVNTGELFF. The CDR3 DNA follows: TGTGCCAGCAGTCAGGGGGTTAACACCGGGGAGCTGTTTTTT.

V gene TRBV5-1 combines with J gene TRBJ2-7; D tentatively fits TRBD1 or TRBD2 (5 bases each). This CDR3 is built from 14 residues. The ends were cut back, 6 bases at V and 2 bases at J, with 15 bases in the middle. CDR1 is SGHRS, CDR2 YFSETQ, per germline. CDR3 protein: CASKPGTVTYEQYF. CDR3 nucleotides: TGCGCCAGCAAACCCGGGACGGTAACCTACGAGCAGTACTTC. The variable domain in full, completed from reference TRBV5-1 and TRBJ2-7, reads KAGVTQTPRYLIKTRGQQVTLSCSPISGHRSVSWYQQTPGQGLQFLFEYFSETQRNKGNFPGRFSGRQFSNSRSEMNVSTLELGDSALYLCASKPGTVTYEQYFGPGTRLTVT.

CDR3 coding DNA: TGTGCCAGCAGCTTGGAGTCGGGGCGCGACAATGAGCAGTTCTTC. Protein: CASSLESGRDNEQFF. The genes are TRBV5-6 and TRBJ2-1; perhaps D is TRBD1 or TRBD2 (5 bases each). The CDR3 consists of 15 residues. V lost 0 bases, J lost 5 bases, and 12 bases lay in between. Germline assignment: CDR1 SGHDT and CDR2 YYEEEE.

This chain joins TRBV7-9 and TRBJ1-2; D possibly corresponds to TRBD1 (5 bases). V dropped 3 bases and J dropped 7 bases, with 18 bases sitting between them. Per germline, CDR1 SEHNR and CDR2 FQNEAQ (reference sequence). CDR3 size: 15 residues. The CDR3 region has the DNA TGTGCCAGCAGCTTGATGAGGGATCCTGGGGCTGGCTACACCTTC. Protein sequence: CASSLMRDPGAGYTF. The variable domain in full, completed from reference TRBV7-9 and TRBJ1-2, reads DTGVSQNPRHKITKRGQNVTFRCDPISEHNRLYWYRQTLGQGPEFLTYFQNEAQLEKSRLLSDRFSAERPKGSFSTLEIQRTEQGDSAMYLCASSLMRDPGAGYTFGSGTRLTVV.

This clone has only a few counts. The chain uses TRBV19 and TRBJ2-3; 12 positions match TRBD2. The CDR3 is 15 residues long. Germline assignment: CDR1 LNHDA and CDR2 SQIVND (reference sequence). The trim removed 6 bases at V and 5 bases at J, leaving 6 bases unmatched. Written as DNA, the CDR3 is TGTGCCAGTAGACCTCTAGCGGGAGGGGTAGATACGCAGTATTTT. Translation: CASRPLAGGVDTQYF.

The chain employs TRBV6-6 and TRBJ2-1; tentatively, D is TRBD1 (6 bases). Germline lookup yields CDR1 MNHNY and CDR2 SVGAGI (reference sequence). V was trimmed by 3 bases and J by 9 bases, leaving 18 bases between them. The CDR3 covers 15 residues. The CDR3 DNA reads TGTGCCAGCAGTTATTCAGGACAGAGAGGGGGTGAGCAGTTCTTC. It encodes CASSYSGQRGGEQFF.

This clone has only a few counts. The V and J genes are TRBV11-3 and TRBJ2-5, with TRBD2 identical over 8 bases. The V and J ends lost 1 base and 1 base, in that order; junction bases with no gene match: 8. The V gene's germline CDR1 is SGHNT and CDR2 YENEEA. This CDR3 contains 17 residues. The CDR3 nucleotides are TGTGCCAGCAGCTTAGGTCTCCAGCGGGGGACCCAAGAGACCCAGTACTTC. Its protein is CASSLGLQRGTQETQYF.

The chain recombines TRBV2 with TRBJ1-4; D gene unclear. With 6 bases removed from V and 5 bases from J, the gap between germline ends came to 16 bases. The CDR3 sequence is 15 residues long. From germline, CDR1 is SNHLY and CDR2 FYNNEI. The CDR3 loop reads CASRERALLNEKLFF. In nucleotides, the CDR3 is TGTGCCAGCAGAGAAAGGGCCCTATTGAATGAAAAACTGTTTTTT.

This clone was detected a few times. The chain combines TRBV7-2 with TRBJ1-5; 8 nucleotides align to TRBD1. Germline-derived CDR1 and CDR2 are SGHTA and FQGNSA. The J segment lost 5 bases and the V segment lost 5 bases, leaving 11 bases of the junction unmatched. The CDR3 runs to 16 residues. The CDR3 is CASSRSTGDQDQPQHF. The CDR3 DNA sequence: TGTGCCAGCAGCCGATCGACAGGGGATCAAGATCAGCCCCAGCATTTT.

The V call is TRBV5-1, the J call TRBJ2-5; D is unclear. Trimming took 1 base from V and 0 from J, leaving 1 base between them. Per germline, CDR1 SGHRS and CDR2 YFSETQ. This CDR3 is built from 12 residues. The CDR3 spells CASSLYQETQYF. The CDR3 DNA sequence: TGCGCCAGCAGCTTGTACCAAGAGACCCAGTACTTC.

This chain uses TRBV21-1 with TRBJ2-6; the table's D call, TRBD2, has no DNA check behind it. TRBV21-1 is designated a pseudogene. The CDR3 sequence is 16 residues long. CDR3 sequence: CASSKVRGSGANVLTF. The DNA for the CDR3 is TGTGCCAGCAGCAAGGTTCGAGGCTCTGGGGCCAACGTCCTGACTTTC.

V usage is TRBV6-6 and J usage is TRBJ2-3; unclear D gene. With 6 bases removed from V and 0 bases from J, the gap between germline ends came to 13 bases. The CDR3 is made up of 15 amino acids. CDR1 is MNHNY and CDR2 is SVGAGI in the germline V gene (reference sequence). CDR3 bases: TGTGCCAGCAGCCGAACGGCAGCGAGCACAGATACGCAGTATTTT. Protein sequence: CASSRTAASTDTQYF.

The J gene is TRBJ1-4, the V gene TRBV5-1, with D maybe TRBD1 (6 bases). Germline lookup yields CDR1 SGHRS and CDR2 YFSETQ. The CDR3 is 14 residues long. Trimming took off 4 bases at V and 7 bases at J, with 14 bases between the two ends. The CDR3 bases are TGCGCCAGCAGCCTCCTCGGGGGCGGTGAAAAACTGTTTTTT. Translation: CASSLLGGGEKLFF. The full variable domain, in which reference TRBV5-1 and TRBJ1-4 provide the parts outside the CDR3, is KAGVTQTPRYLIKTRGQQVTLSCSPISGHRSVSWYQQTPGQGLQFLFEYFSETQRNKGNFPGRFSGRQFSNSRSEMNVSTLELGDSALYLCASSLLGGGEKLFFGSGTQLSVL.

Only one count was recorded for this clone. The rearrangement joins TRBV6-5 to TRBJ2-7; 8 bases align to TRBD1. CDR3 size: 14 residues. Germline loops: CDR1 MNHEY, CDR2 SVGAGI. Unmatched junction bases numbered 8, after V lost 7 bases and J lost 3 bases. The DNA for the CDR3 is TGTGCCAGCACCCTGGACAGGGACAACTACGAGCAGTACTTC. Encoded protein: CASTLDRDNYEQYF.

The chain couples TRBV7-9 to TRBJ1-1, with TRBD1 as a possible D gene (6 bases). There are 14 residues in the CDR3. From germline, CDR1 is SEHNR and CDR2 FQNEAQ (reference sequence). Between the trimmed V and J ends, which lost 5 bases and 6 bases, there was a span of 16 bases. The CDR3 region is CASSRTGTGPEAFF. DNA of the CDR3: TGTGCCAGCAGCCGAACAGGGACGGGCCCTGAAGCTTTCTTT.

This clone was observed a few times. This CDR3 is CASSDLTPDTQYF. The CDR3 nucleotides are TGTGCCAGCAGTGACCTAACCCCGGATACGCAGTATTTT. V gene TRBV6-1 combines with J gene TRBJ2-3; no definite D call. The V and J ends lost 3 bases and 6 bases respectively, with 10 bases between them. The CDR3 runs to 13 residues. Germline-derived CDR1 and CDR2 are MNHNS and SASEGT.